Presented here are 4 T cell receptor beta chains from one specimen sequenced in a study of T-cell reconstitution after alpha-beta-depleted transplantation in children listed by TCRdb under 2016. The method was PCR. Sequencer: Illumina HiSeq 2500. Molecular barcoding was employed in the preparation of TCR libraries, with unique molecular identifiers being used to normalize TCRbeta repertoire quantification. TCRdb reprocessing: public reads trimmed at Q25 with fastp, clones called with MiXCR, in-frame beta chains kept. Duplicate CDR3 protein sequences are folded into a single record with the most common DNA and genes. This sample lists roughly 500,000 distinct CDR3 sequences; approximately 12% were detected once. Together, the top ten hold about 5.4% of the sample. The starting material was PBMCs from the stem cell graft donor, obtained from the stem cell graft. The receptor source for this set is a human donor who donated a stem cell graft to a child with combined immunodeficiency.

This clonotype came up a few times. The V gene is TRBV4-3, the J gene TRBJ2-7; TRBD2 agrees at 12 bases. Germline values: CDR1 LGHNA, CDR2 YSLEER. V lost 0 bases to trimming and J lost 2 bases; unmatched junction nucleotides: 8. CDR3 size: 18 residues. CDR3 DNA sequence: TGCGCCAGCAGCCAAGATTTGGGGACTAGCGGGTTGACCTACGAGCAGTACTTC. Translation gives CASSQDLGTSGLTYEQYF.

This clonotype was counted between two and nine times. The rearrangement uses TRBV5-1 and TRBJ2-7; the D is unclear. V gave up 4 bases and J gave up 2 bases, with 13 bases separating them. Germline V gives CDR1 SGHRS, CDR2 YFSETQ. The CDR3 runs 14 residues. The DNA of the CDR3 is TGCGCCAGCAGCGGAGCTCAGGTGGCCTACGAGCAGTACTTC. Amino acid sequence: CASSGAQVAYEQYF.

The rearrangement joins TRBV6-1 to TRBJ2-7; the match to TRBD1 covers 9 bases. The CDR3 sequence is 14 residues long. The ends lost 6 bases at V and 3 bases at J; junction bases unmatched: 6. The germline CDR1 and CDR2 sequences are MNHNS and SASEGT. The CDR3 DNA follows: TGTGCCAGCAGACGGGACAGGGAAGTCTACGAGCAGTACTTC. Residues: CASRRDREVYEQYF.

The rearrangement uses TRBV9 and TRBJ2-7; a possible D gene is TRBD1 (7 bases). Germline V gene sequence: CDR1 SGDLS, CDR2 YYNGEE. The V gene lost 2 bases and the J gene lost 6 bases, with 12 bases spanning the gap. The length of the CDR3 is 13 residues. CDR3 amino acids: CASSVNRGGEQYF. The CDR3 DNA is TGTGCCAGCAGCGTCAACAGGGGAGGCGAGCAGTACTTC.